This T cell receptor beta chain comes out of a study of shared clonotypes between healthy human individuals. Study observations and caveats: Rarefaction gave evidence that sorted-subset sequencing remained incomplete despite large depth.

On this clone: The antigen remains undetermined.

For each subset, genomic DNA was distributed in equal portions over several immunoSEQ plates. Some clones are missing from TCRdb's copy, which holds only in-frame ones; the method was immunoSEQ multiplex PCR. The data show more than 850,000 clones, 78% seen once. Germline trimming cut 0 bases from V and 4 bases from J; bases unmatched to any gene: 4. CDR3 length equals 15 residues. CDR1 and CDR2 (germline): SGHTA, FQGNSA. Specimen: memory CD4+ T cells from PBMCs. Specified subset: CD45RA-negative fraction. This receptor was identified in a man between 18 and 29 years old in good health. Some clones in this sample may be carry-over from other donors' samples. V usage is TRBV7-2 and J usage is TRBJ2-7, with 9 bases identical to TRBD2. The CDR3 nucleotides read TGTGCCAGCAGCTTAGCTAGCGGGAGTCAGTACGAGCAGTACTTC. It is translated as CASSLASGSQYEQYF.